The entry that follows covers one TCR beta chain sequence. Its target is unknown. A second roughly 7 to 11 cycle PCR used barcoded and J-beta primers. There were at least 2.5 million CDR3-containing paired-end reads obtained from each sample. TCRdb processed the 5' RACE reads anew with MiXCR; each CDR3 protein has one entry. The sample includes about 1.1 million distinct CDR3 sequences, under 40% of them seen just once. The CDR3 is 15 residues long. Germline V CDR1 and CDR2: MNHEY, SMNVEV (reference sequence). With V trimmed by 4 bases and J by 7 bases, 9 bases remained unmatched. This record belongs to a study of blood T cells in healthy people across ages. The study's findings and limits: The recorded TCR beta diversity per million T cells decreased in a roughly linear manner with age.

This clonotype was obtained from a man in his late teens or twenties in good health. Sequencing used blood. The V call is TRBV27, the J call TRBJ1-4; TRBD1 matches at 7 bases. This chain's CDR3 is CASSSTGTMAEKLFF. The CDR3 DNA reads as TGTGCCAGCAGTTCGACAGGGACGATGGCTGAAAAACTGTTTTTT.